This T cell receptor beta chain appears in the sequencing data of a study of blood T cell repertoires in COVID-19. Repertoires were generated with immunoSEQ multiplex PCR, while TCRdb's copy carries only in-frame clones and drops some. This sample has 650,000 to 800,000 clones, with about 90% found just once. CDR3 size: 18 residues. J gave up 8 bases and V 0 bases, and 15 bases lay outside the gene matches. Germline V gene data show CDR1 as LNHNV and CDR2 as YYDKDF (reference sequence). The receptor's source is a woman under 30 with acute or convalescent COVID-19. The V call is TRBV15, the J call TRBJ2-4; the match to TRBD2 covers 8 bases. Source material: peripheral blood. DNA of the CDR3: TGTGCCACCAGCAGAGACGCTACCGGGACTAGGCTGACGCACATTCAGTACTTC. This sequence encodes CATSRDATGTRLTHIQYF.